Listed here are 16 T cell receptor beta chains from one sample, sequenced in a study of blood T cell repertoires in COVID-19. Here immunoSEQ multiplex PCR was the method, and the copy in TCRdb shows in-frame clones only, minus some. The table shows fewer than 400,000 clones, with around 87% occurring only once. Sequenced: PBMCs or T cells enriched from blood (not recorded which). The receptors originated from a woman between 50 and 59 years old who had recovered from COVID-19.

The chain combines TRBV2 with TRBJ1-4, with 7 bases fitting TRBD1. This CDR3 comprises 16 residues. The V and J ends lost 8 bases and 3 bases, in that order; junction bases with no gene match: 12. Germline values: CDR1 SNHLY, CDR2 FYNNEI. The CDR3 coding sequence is TGTGCCAGCCGCCGGGACAGAAGTTCGTCTAATGAAAAACTGTTTTTT. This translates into CASRRDRSSSNEKLFF. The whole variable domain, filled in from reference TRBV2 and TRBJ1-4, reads EPEVTQTPSHQVTQMGQEVILRCVPISNHLYFYWYRQILGQKVEFLVSFYNNEISEKSEIFDDQFSVERPDGSNFTLKIRSTKLEDSAMYFCASRRDRSSSNEKLFFGSGTQLSVL.

CDR3 coding DNA: TGTGCCAGTTCTTTCCGGGACAGCTCCTACGAGCAGTACTTC. Its translation is CASSFRDSSYEQYF. V gene TRBV19 combines with J gene TRBJ2-7; 7 positions match TRBD1. Germline V lookup: CDR1 LNHDA, CDR2 SQIVND (reference sequence). The CDR3 spans 14 residues. Losses at the gene ends were 8 bases for V and 0 bases for J; bases not matched to a gene: 7.

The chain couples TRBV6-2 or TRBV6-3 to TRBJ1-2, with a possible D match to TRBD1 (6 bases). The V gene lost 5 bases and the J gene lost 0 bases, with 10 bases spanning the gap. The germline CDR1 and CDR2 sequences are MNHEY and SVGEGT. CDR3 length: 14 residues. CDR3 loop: CASSKDRTNYGYTF. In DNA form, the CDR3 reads TGTGCCAGCAGTAAGGACAGAACTAACTATGGCTACACCTTC.

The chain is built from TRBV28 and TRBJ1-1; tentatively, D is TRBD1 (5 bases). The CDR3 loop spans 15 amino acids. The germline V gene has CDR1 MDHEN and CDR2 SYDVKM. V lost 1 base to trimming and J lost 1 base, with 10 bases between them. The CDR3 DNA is TGTGCCAGCAGTTTATTAGGCAGGGCGAACACTGAAGCTTTCTTT. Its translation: CASSLLGRANTEAFF.

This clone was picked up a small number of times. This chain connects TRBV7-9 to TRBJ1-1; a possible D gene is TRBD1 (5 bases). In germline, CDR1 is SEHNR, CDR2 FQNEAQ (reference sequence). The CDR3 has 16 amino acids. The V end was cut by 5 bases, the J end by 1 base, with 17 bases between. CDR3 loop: CASSHDLWGENTEAFF. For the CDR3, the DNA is TGTGCCAGCAGCCACGACCTGTGGGGCGAGAACACTGAAGCTTTCTTT.

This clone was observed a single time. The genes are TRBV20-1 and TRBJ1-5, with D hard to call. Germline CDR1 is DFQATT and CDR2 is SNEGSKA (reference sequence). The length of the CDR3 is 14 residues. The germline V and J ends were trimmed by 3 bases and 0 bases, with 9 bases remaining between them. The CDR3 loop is CSASSRYSNQPQHF. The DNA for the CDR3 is TGCAGTGCTAGTTCCAGATATAGCAATCAGCCCCAGCATTTT.

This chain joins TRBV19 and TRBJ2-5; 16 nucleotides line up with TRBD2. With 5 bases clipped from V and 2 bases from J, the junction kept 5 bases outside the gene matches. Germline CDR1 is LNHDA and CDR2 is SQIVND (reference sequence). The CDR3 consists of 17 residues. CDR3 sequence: CASSSTGLAGGQETQYF. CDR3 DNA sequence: TGTGCCAGTAGTTCTACGGGACTAGCGGGGGGGCAAGAGACCCAGTACTTC.

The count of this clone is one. In DNA, the CDR3 is TGCAGCCCCTCGACAGTCTTGAACACTGAAGCTTTCTTT. It translates to CSPSTVLNTEAFF. The chain joins TRBV29-1 to TRBJ1-1, with D possibly matching TRBD1 (5 bases). Germline CDR1 and CDR2: SQVTM and ANQGSEA. Trimming removed 8 bases at V and 0 bases at J, with 13 bases between. There are 13 residues in the CDR3.

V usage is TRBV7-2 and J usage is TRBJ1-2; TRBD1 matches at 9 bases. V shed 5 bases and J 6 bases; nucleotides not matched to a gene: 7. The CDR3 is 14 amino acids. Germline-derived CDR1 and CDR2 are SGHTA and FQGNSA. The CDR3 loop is CASSTRQGGHGYTF. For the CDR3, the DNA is TGTGCCAGCAGCACAAGACAGGGGGGGCATGGCTACACCTTC.

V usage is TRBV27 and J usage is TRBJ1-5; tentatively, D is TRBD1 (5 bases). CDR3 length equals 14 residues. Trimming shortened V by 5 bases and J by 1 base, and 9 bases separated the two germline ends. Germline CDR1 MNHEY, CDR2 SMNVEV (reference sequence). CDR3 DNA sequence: TGTGCCAGCAGTCCAGCAGGGAGCAATCAGCCCCAGCATTTT. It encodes CASSPAGSNQPQHF.

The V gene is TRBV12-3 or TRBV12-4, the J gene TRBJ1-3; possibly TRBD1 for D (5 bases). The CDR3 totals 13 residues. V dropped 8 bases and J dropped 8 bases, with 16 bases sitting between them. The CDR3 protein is CASWGVSEDTIYF. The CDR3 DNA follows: TGTGCCAGCTGGGGGGTATCCGAGGACACCATATATTTT.

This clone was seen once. The CDR3 bases are TGCGCCAGCAGCCAAGTTCGGTCGGGCTGGGGGCAAGCTTTCTTT. Translation: CASSQVRSGWGQAFF. This chain connects TRBV4-1 to TRBJ1-1; D perhaps matches TRBD1 (6 bases). This CDR3 region has 15 residues. Germline V gene data show CDR1 as MGHRA and CDR2 as YSYEKL. The V end was cut by 1 base, the J end by 9 bases, with 18 bases between.

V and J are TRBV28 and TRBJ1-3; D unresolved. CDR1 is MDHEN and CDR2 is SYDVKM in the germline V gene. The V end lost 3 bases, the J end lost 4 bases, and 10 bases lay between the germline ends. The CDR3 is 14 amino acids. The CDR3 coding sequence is TGTGCCAGCAGTTTCCCCAGGCCGGGAAACACCATATATTTT. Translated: CASSFPRPGNTIYF.

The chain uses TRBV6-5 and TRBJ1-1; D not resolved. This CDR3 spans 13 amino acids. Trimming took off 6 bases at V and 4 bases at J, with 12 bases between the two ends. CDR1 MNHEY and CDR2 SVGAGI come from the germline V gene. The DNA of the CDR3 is TGTGCCAGCAGCTCCTCGAGGCGCACTGAAGCTTTCTTT. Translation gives CASSSSRRTEAFF.

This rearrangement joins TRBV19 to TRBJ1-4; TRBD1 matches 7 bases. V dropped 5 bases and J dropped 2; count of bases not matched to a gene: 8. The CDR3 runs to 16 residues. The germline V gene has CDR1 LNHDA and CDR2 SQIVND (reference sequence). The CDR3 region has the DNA TGTGCCAGTAGTTTACAGGGGCTAGCCACTAATGAAAAACTGTTTTTT. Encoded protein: CASSLQGLATNEKLFF.

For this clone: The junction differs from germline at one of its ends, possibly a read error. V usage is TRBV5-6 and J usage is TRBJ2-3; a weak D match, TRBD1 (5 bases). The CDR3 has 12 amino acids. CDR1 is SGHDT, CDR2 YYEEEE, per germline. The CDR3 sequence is CASSLGHSLGDF. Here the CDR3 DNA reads TGTGCCAGCAGCTTGGGGCACTCTCTAGGGGATTTT.